These 10 T cell receptor beta chains were sequenced from one sample in a study of human T cells and chemical hapten exposure. TCRdb independently ran MiXCR on the RACE reads; one entry per CDR3 protein. The table has over 70,000 distinct CDR3 sequences, approximately 10% seen once. Regarding time point: patch test 2, 6 weeks after DPC sensitization. Treatment noted: therapeutic diphenylcyclopropenone sensitization with weekly scalp DPC. Sequenced material: whole blood, taken in connection with sensitization to the hapten diphenylcyclopropenone (DPC). These receptors were taken from a man between 18 and 35 years old with alopecia areata. Some clones in this sample may be carry-over from other donors' samples.

V usage is TRBV10-3 and J usage is TRBJ2-7; TRBD1 might be the D (5 bases). The germline gives CDR1 ENHRY, CDR2 SYGVKD. CDR3 size: 12 residues. With 4 bases removed from V and 5 bases from J, the gap between germline ends came to 9 bases. The CDR3 loop reads CAISALGDEQYV. CDR3 DNA: TGTGCCATCAGTGCGTTAGGGGACGAGCAGTACGTC.

This clonotype was found a few times. The J gene is TRBJ1-1, the V gene TRBV6-5, with D unresolved. The V end was cut by 2 bases, the J end by 7 bases, with 5 bases between. Germline loops: CDR1 MNHEY, CDR2 SVGAGI. The CDR3 is 11 residues long. In DNA, the CDR3 is TGTGCCAGCAGTTACCATTTTGAAGCTTTCTTT. Its protein product is CASSYHFEAFF.

This clonotype turned up a few times. The V and J genes are TRBV4-1 and TRBJ2-3; 8 bases are a match to TRBD2. CDR1 and CDR2 (germline): MGHRA, YSYEKL. V was pared by 0 bases and J by 1 base, with 3 bases of the junction left unmatched. This CDR3 region has 16 residues. The CDR3: CASSQERRGGTDTQYF. In DNA form, the CDR3 reads TGCGCCAGCAGCCAAGAGAGGCGGGGGGGCACAGATACGCAGTATTTT.

This clonotype came up a few times. J is TRBJ2-3 and V is TRBV4-3; 10 positions agree with TRBD1. The CDR3 contains 19 residues. Germline loops: CDR1 LGHNA, CDR2 YSLEER. V was pared by 3 bases and J by 2 bases, with 14 bases of the junction left unmatched. In DNA, the CDR3 is TGCGCCAGCAGCCAGGGAATCGCGAGCGGGACAGGGGCCACAGATACGCAGTATTTT. Translation: CASSQGIASGTGATDTQYF.

The sample holds many counts of this clonotype. V and J are TRBV29-1 and TRBJ1-2; the D is unclear. The germline V and J ends were trimmed by 2 bases and 6 bases, with 4 bases remaining between them. The CDR3 extends over 10 amino acids. CDR1 is SQVTM, CDR2 ANQGSEA, per germline. CDR3 protein: CSVERDGYTF. The CDR3, as DNA: TGCAGCGTTGAAAGGGATGGCTACACCTTC.

The chain combines TRBV10-2 with TRBJ2-7, with D maybe TRBD2 (5 bases). Germline V gene data show CDR1 as WSHSY and CDR2 as SAAADI. The V end lost 4 bases, the J end lost 0 bases, and 10 bases lay between the germline ends. The CDR3 length is 14 residues. CDR3 coding DNA: TGCGCCAGCAGTGGCGGACGGGGCTCCTACGAGCAGTACTTC. Translating it yields CASSGGRGSYEQYF.

Ten or more counts support this clonotype. This sequence joins TRBV3-1 and TRBJ2-2; D ambiguous. Trimming cost V 4 bases and J 4 bases, with 10 bases left between them. From germline, CDR1 is LGHDT and CDR2 YNNKEL (reference sequence). This CDR3 comprises 14 residues. CDR3 in amino acids: CASSLRPFTGELFF. The CDR3 coding sequence is TGTGCCAGCAGCCTCCGACCTTTCACCGGGGAGCTGTTTTTT.

V gene TRBV6-5 combines with J gene TRBJ1-5; no clear D. The CDR3 covers 14 residues. Trimming pared 6 bases from V and 2 bases from J, leaving 11 bases between. Germline V gene lookup returns CDR1 MNHEY and CDR2 SVGAGI. DNA for the CDR3: TGTGCCAGCAGCCGCGACTGGGGCAATCAGCCCCAGCATTTT. Encoded protein: CASSRDWGNQPQHF.

This clonotype was detected many times. This chain connects TRBV5-1 to TRBJ2-1; no definite D call. V lost 4 bases and J lost 4, with 9 bases in between. Germline V gene lookup returns CDR1 SGHRS and CDR2 YFSETQ. CDR3 length: 13 residues. The CDR3 nucleotides read TGCGCCAGCAGCGCCGACATTTACAATGAGCAGTTCTTC. This gives the protein CASSADIYNEQFF.

This clonotype appeared many times. CDR3 bases: TGCAGCGTTGGATCGGAACCCAACACCTTC. This encodes CSVGSEPNTF. The chain employs TRBV29-1 and TRBJ1-2; D is uncertain. V lost 4 bases and J lost 12, with 12 bases in between. CDR1 is SQVTM, CDR2 ANQGSEA, per germline. The CDR3 length is 10 residues.